These 15 T cell receptor beta chains were all obtained from the same sample, sequenced in a study of glioma-infiltrating T cells. Amplification of TCR alpha and beta CDR3 regions from RNA used iRepertoire nested multiplex PCR. TCRdb called the multiplex PCR reads again in MiXCR, with one record for every CDR3 protein. The sample includes a few thousand distinct CDR3 sequences, 30% to 35% seen only once; the top ten take less than 9.5%. Specimen: glioma tissue, nonneoplastic brain tissue, or PBMCs (not recorded which). The receptors originated from a human donor with low-grade glioma or glioblastoma, undergoing nonglioma brain surgery, or in good health (not recorded which).

This clonotype has ten or more counts. The chain uses TRBV2 and TRBJ2-1; 10 nucleotides agree with TRBD2. Germline V lookup: CDR1 SNHLY, CDR2 FYNNEI. The CDR3 extends over 14 amino acids. V lost 6 bases and J lost 10; bases outside the gene matches: 9. CDR3 amino acids: CASREASGGGEQFF. The DNA of the CDR3 is TGTGCCAGCAGGGAGGCTAGCGGGGGCGGGGAGCAGTTCTTC.

J is TRBJ1-1 and V is TRBV5-1, with D possibly matching TRBD1 (5 bases). Trimming removed 3 bases from V and 5 bases from J, with 20 bases in between. Per germline, CDR1 SGHRS and CDR2 YFSETQ. The CDR3 loop spans 16 amino acids. CDR3 sequence: CASSWGYSGDETEAFF. The CDR3 DNA reads as TGCGCCAGCAGCTGGGGGTACAGCGGCGATGAGACTGAAGCTTTCTTT.

Concerning this clonotype: Since a much larger clone is just one base distant, this may be a read error. The chain joins TRBV12-3 or TRBV12-4 to TRBJ2-7; D possibly corresponds to TRBD1 (5 bases). The CDR3 consists of 15 residues. CDR3 sequence reads: CASSFQHTGTYGQYF. In nucleotides, the CDR3 is TGTGCCAGCAGCTTCCAACATACAGGCACCTACGGGCAGTACTTC.

The chain is built from TRBV10-3 and TRBJ2-3, with TRBD2 identical over 7 bases. Germline CDR1 and CDR2: ENHRY and SYGVKD. The ends lost 6 bases at V and 4 bases at J; junction bases unmatched: 19. This CDR3 spans 18 amino acids. The CDR3 DNA sequence: TGTGCCATCAGAGACGGGGGTAGCGGGTCCCTGGTGGCAGATACGCAGTATTTT. Protein sequence: CAIRDGGSGSLVADTQYF.

This clonotype came up many times. The chain has TRBV2 and TRBJ1-5, with TRBD1 as a possible D gene (5 bases). The V end was cut by 1 base, the J end by 4 bases, with 17 bases between. CDR1 is SNHLY, CDR2 FYNNEI, per germline. CDR3 length: 17 amino acids. CDR3 in amino acids: CASSEVRANLWNQPQHF. The CDR3 nucleotides are TGTGCCAGCAGTGAAGTCAGGGCGAATTTATGGAATCAGCCCCAGCATTTT.

This clonotype has ten or more counts. The rearrangement uses TRBV18 and TRBJ1-4, with D perhaps matching TRBD1 (5 bases). This CDR3 region has 13 residues. Trimming pared 4 bases from V and 5 bases from J, leaving 8 bases between. Germline assignment: CDR1 KGHSH and CDR2 LQKENI. The DNA of the CDR3 is TGTGCCAGCTCACGGGACTGGAATGAAAAACTGTTTTTT. This sequence encodes CASSRDWNEKLFF.

This clonotype is deemed medium-sized (0.01 to 0.1%). The V gene is TRBV20-1, the J gene TRBJ2-1, with D perhaps TRBD1 (5 bases). Trimming removed 3 bases at V and 0 bases at J, with 9 bases between. Germline values: CDR1 DFQATT, CDR2 SNEGSKA (reference sequence). This CDR3 has 14 amino acids. This CDR3 reads CSARDMSSYNEQFF. DNA of the CDR3: TGCAGTGCTAGGGACATGAGCTCCTACAATGAGCAGTTCTTC.

Worth noting for this clonotype: At one of its ends the junction is not consistent with the germline gene, which may arise from a read error. The chain carries TRBV6-6 and TRBJ2-1, with D possibly matching TRBD2 (7 bases). CDR3 length equals 14 residues. CDR1 is MNHNY, CDR2 SVGAGI, per germline (reference sequence). The CDR3: CASSTNRDYNEQFF. In DNA, the CDR3 is TGTGCCAGCAGCACTAACAGGGACTACAATGAGCAGTTCTTT.

This chain connects TRBV29-1 to TRBJ1-1; D unclear. This CDR3 is 17 amino acids long. Trimming shortened V by 0 bases and J by 4 bases, and 21 bases separated the two germline ends. Germline V gene sequence: CDR1 SQVTM, CDR2 ANQGSEA. CDR3 loop: CSVEEGRNPNRGTEAFF. CDR3 in DNA: TGCAGCGTTGAAGAAGGCAGGAACCCCAATCGGGGCACTGAAGCTTTCTTT.

This clonotype is classed as medium-sized. The chain has TRBV7-9 and TRBJ1-6; D remains ambiguous. The CDR3 length is 16 residues. V was clipped by 3 bases and J by 6 bases, with 15 bases between them. Per germline, CDR1 SEHNR and CDR2 FQNEAQ (reference sequence). The CDR3 DNA reads TGTGCCAGCAGCTTCCGGGGATTCGACTCTAATTCACCCCTCCACTTT. Amino acids: CASSFRGFDSNSPLHF.

The CDR3 spells CAWSRPDTYEQYV. The CDR3 DNA follows: TGTGCCTGGAGTCGCCCGGACACCTACGAGCAGTACGTC. The chain employs TRBV30 and TRBJ2-7; D perhaps matches TRBD1 (5 bases). Germline V lookup: CDR1 GTSNPN, CDR2 SVGIG (reference sequence). This CDR3 region has 13 residues. Between the trimmed V and J ends, which lost 2 bases and 2 bases, there was a span of 10 bases.

Judged by abundance, this clonotype is medium-sized. The J gene is TRBJ1-2, the V gene TRBV28, with a possible D match to TRBD1 (6 bases). The germline CDR1 and CDR2 sequences are MDHEN and SYDVKM. V was clipped by 4 bases and J by 4 bases, with 16 bases between them. The CDR3 spans 15 residues. The CDR3 here is CASSYGGGAFYGYTF. As DNA, the CDR3 is TGTGCCAGCAGTTATGGGGGGGGCGCTTTCTATGGCTACACCTTC.

As to this clonotype: Since the CDR3 does not end with the conserved phenylalanine or tryptophan, this likely comes from a read error. This sequence joins TRBV30 and TRBJ2-1; the match to TRBD2 covers 9 bases. Germline V gene sequence: CDR1 GTSNPN, CDR2 SVGIG (reference sequence). The CDR3 covers 13 residues. V was pared by 7 bases and J by 4 bases, with 5 bases of the junction left unmatched. The CDR3, as DNA: TGTGCCTCAAAGCGGGGGGCTTACAATGAGCAGTTCCTC. Protein product: CASKRGAYNEQFL.

This clonotype occurred many times. V gene TRBV10-3 combines with J gene TRBJ1-3, with a tentative D call TRBD1 (6 bases). The germline gives CDR1 ENHRY, CDR2 SYGVKD. The germline V and J ends were trimmed by 5 bases and 0 bases, with 14 bases remaining between them. There are 16 residues in the CDR3. This CDR3 is CAISSTGANSGNTIYF. CDR3 nucleotide sequence: TGTGCCATCAGTTCGACAGGCGCGAACTCTGGAAACACCATATATTTT.

This clonotype is medium-sized (0.01 to 0.1%) within its sample. The chain joins TRBV4-1 to TRBJ1-5, with D possibly being TRBD1 (5 bases). The V gene lost 0 bases and the J gene lost 7 bases, with 13 bases spanning the gap. Germline V lookup: CDR1 MGHRA, CDR2 YSYEKL. The CDR3 runs to 15 residues. CDR3 amino acids: CASSQDAGGSQPQHF. The DNA of the CDR3 is TGCGCCAGCAGCCAAGATGCGGGGGGAAGCCAGCCCCAGCATTTT.